These 10 T cell receptor beta chains share one sample of origin, sequenced in a study of T-cell memory formation after mild COVID-19. TCRdb redid the calling of the 5' RACE reads with MiXCR, one entry per CDR3 protein. Among 250,000 to 400,000 distinct CDR3 sequences, approximately 14% were seen once, and the ten largest hold around a fifth. The sequenced material came from PBMCs or a T cell subset sorted from them (not recorded which). These receptors originate from a man younger than 30 who had mild COVID-19 (a few samples of this study predate the infection). Cell type and time point are not known.

The rearrangement uses TRBV14 and TRBJ2-7; TRBD1 is a possible D gene (5 bases). This CDR3 has 15 residues. Germline loops: CDR1 SGHDN, CDR2 FVKESK. Trimming stripped 0 bases from V and 6 bases from J, with 15 bases between. In nucleotides, the CDR3 is TGTGCCAGCAGCCAAGAGTGGAAACAGGTGTTCGAGCAGTACTTC. Protein: CASSQEWKQVFEQYF.

This clonotype was seen ten or more times. V usage is TRBV5-1 and J usage is TRBJ1-1, with a weak D call TRBD1 (6 bases). Germline CDR1 is SGHRS and CDR2 is YFSETQ. This CDR3 has 13 residues. The V end lost 4 bases, the J end lost 1 base, and 8 bases lay between the germline ends. CDR3: CASSRGQNTEAFF. As DNA, the CDR3 is TGCGCCAGCAGCCGGGGACAGAACACTGAAGCTTTCTTT.

A few counts support this clonotype. J is TRBJ2-5 and V is TRBV11-2; D possibly corresponds to TRBD1 (6 bases). Trimming removed 3 bases from V and 4 bases from J, with 12 bases in between. Germline assignment: CDR1 SGHAT and CDR2 FQNNGV. The length of the CDR3 is 14 residues. CDR3: CASSLPGVRETQYF. CDR3 bases: TGTGCCAGCAGCTTGCCAGGGGTTCGAGAGACCCAGTACTTC.

The rearrangement joins TRBV29-1 to TRBJ2-3, with TRBD2 matching over 7 bases. The J call may not be correct, given that the DNA end is closer to TRBJ2-5. This CDR3 region has 13 residues. From germline, CDR1 is SQVTM and CDR2 ANQGSEA. The CDR3 nucleotides are TGCAGCGTTGACAATATAGCGGGAGAGACCCAGTACTTC. It yields the protein CSVDNIAGETQYF.

This clonotype appeared a few times. The chain has TRBV7-2 and TRBJ2-7; perhaps TRBD2 as D (5 bases). Germline CDR1 SGHTA, CDR2 FQGNSA. With 6 bases removed from V and 0 bases from J, the gap between germline ends came to 9 bases. The CDR3 loop spans 13 amino acids. CDR3 protein: CASRKSGSYEQYF. The CDR3 coding sequence is TGTGCCAGCAGGAAAAGCGGCTCCTACGAGCAGTACTTC.

The J gene is TRBJ2-5, the V gene TRBV5-8, with a tentative D call TRBD2 (5 bases). Germline CDR1 is SGHTS and CDR2 is YDEGEE. V lost 3 bases, J lost 3 bases, and 9 bases lay in between. The CDR3 extends over 13 amino acids. DNA of the CDR3: TGTGCCAGCAGCTGGACTTGGGAAGAGACCCAGTACTTC. As protein: CASSWTWEETQYF.

This clonotype was observed many times. For the CDR3, the DNA is TGCAGCGTTGGAGGGGGCGACAAAAACATTCAGTACTTC. Protein: CSVGGGDKNIQYF. The chain employs TRBV29-1 and TRBJ2-4, with 7 bases lining up with TRBD1. The CDR3 runs to 13 residues. Germline V lookup: CDR1 SQVTM, CDR2 ANQGSEA. Trimming at V came to 4 bases and at J to 3 bases, leaving 3 bases not matched to a gene.

The rearrangement joins TRBV11-1 to TRBJ2-7; D possibly corresponds to TRBD1 (6 bases). This CDR3 is built from 13 residues. Germline lookup yields CDR1 SGHAT and CDR2 FQDESV (reference sequence). The CDR3 nucleotides are TGTTCTTCTGGAAGGGACACCTCCTACGAGCAGTACTTC. It encodes CSSGRDTSYEQYF.

The table lists this clonotype with a few counts. The chain couples TRBV5-1 to TRBJ1-1; TRBD1 is a possible D gene (5 bases). The CDR3 extends over 15 amino acids. Germline lookup yields CDR1 SGHRS and CDR2 YFSETQ. V was shortened by 0 bases and J by 3 bases, with 12 bases between the two germline ends. The CDR3 DNA is TGCGCCAGCAGCTTGGAGGCAGGGCAATACACTGAAGCTTTCTTT. This translates into CASSLEAGQYTEAFF.

V is TRBV7-9 and J is TRBJ2-1, with 10 bases fitting TRBD2. V lost 5 bases and J lost 6; bases outside the gene matches: 7. Germline V CDR1 and CDR2: SEHNR, FQNEAQ (reference sequence). The length of the CDR3 is 15 residues. The CDR3 DNA follows: TGTGCCAGCAGCCAAGAACTAGCGGGGAGCAATGAGCAGTTCTTC. Protein: CASSQELAGSNEQFF. The entire variable domain, with the rest obtained from reference TRBV7-9 and TRBJ2-1, is as follows: DTGVSQNPRHKITKRGQNVTFRCDPISEHNRLYWYRQTLGQGPEFLTYFQNEAQLEKSRLLSDRFSAERPKGSFSTLEIQRTEQGDSAMYLCASSQELAGSNEQFFGPGTRLTVL.